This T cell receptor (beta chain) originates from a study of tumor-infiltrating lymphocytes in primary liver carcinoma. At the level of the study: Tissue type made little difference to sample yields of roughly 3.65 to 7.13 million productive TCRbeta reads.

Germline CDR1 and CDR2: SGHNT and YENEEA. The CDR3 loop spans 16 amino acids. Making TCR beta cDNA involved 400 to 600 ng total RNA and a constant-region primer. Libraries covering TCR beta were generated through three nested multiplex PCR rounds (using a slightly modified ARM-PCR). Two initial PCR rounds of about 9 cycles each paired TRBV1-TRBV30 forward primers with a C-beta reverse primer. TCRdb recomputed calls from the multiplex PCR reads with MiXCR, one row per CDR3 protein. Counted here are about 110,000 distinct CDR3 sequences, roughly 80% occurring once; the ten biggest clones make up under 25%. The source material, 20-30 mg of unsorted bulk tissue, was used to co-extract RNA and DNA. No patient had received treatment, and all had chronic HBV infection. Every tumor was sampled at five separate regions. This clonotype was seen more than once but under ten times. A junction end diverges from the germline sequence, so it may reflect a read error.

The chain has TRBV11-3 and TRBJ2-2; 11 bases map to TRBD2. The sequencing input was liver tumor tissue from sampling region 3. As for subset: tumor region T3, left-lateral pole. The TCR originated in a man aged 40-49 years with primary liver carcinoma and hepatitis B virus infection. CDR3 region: CASSPGLAGYTGELLF. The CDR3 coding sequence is TGTGCCAGCAGCCCCGGACTAGCGGGCTACACCGGGGAACTGCTTTTT.